Below, one TCR beta chain is given with its context. This clone showed up just a few times. Its antigen is unknown. Base qualities are not at hand, and no much larger clone is one base apart. The entire isolated RNA was reverse transcribed using the High Capacity cDNA Reverse Transcription Kit, and thus expressed TCRB transcripts were sequenced. Deep immunoSEQ sequencing was applied to naive, central memory and regulatory T cell samples, giving an average of roughly 3.5 million total reads per sample. Sorted cells were lysed in RLT buffer and RNA was extracted with DNase-treated RNeasy Micro or Mini kits, depending on cell number. To prevent cross-contamination, every cell subset was processed on its own, while patient and healthy donor samples were processed together. The immunoSEQ multiplex PCR was used to amplify TCRB sequences from cDNA, yielding 87-bp fragments that span the CDR3 region. Amplicons were sequenced on the Illumina HiSeq platform. As for how the authors treated the data: PCR bias was corrected computationally using synthetic template baselines, and reads within Hamming distance 2 were collapsed, with unmergeable singletons discarded. Reads were aligned against IMGT so that V, D and J genes, CDR3 length and insertions or deletions at six rearrangement sites could be assigned. Within each subset, clonotype counts were normalized to sorted cell number, and only after that were true diversity and Gini coefficients computed with the tcR R package. The overlap coefficient, calculated on TCRB nucleotide sequences, was used to measure repertoire sharing. Out-of-frame TCRB sequences from naive cells were analyzed to stand in for the pre-selection repertoire. Here the immuneACCESS table is served through TCRdb, limited to in-frame sequences with V and J called. Missing clones are a known gap in these copies; in checked studies unresolved V genes cover under half, and the rest lacks a known reason. Clonal size and the V and J genes are those of that table, whereas D and trimming came from the DNA. A total of hundreds of thousands of clones appear in this sample, roughly an eighth of them only once. The top ten clonotypes cover about 0.02% of the sample.

Reading from cysteine to phenylalanine, the CDR3 counts 16 amino acids. Only the CDR3 part of the read is kept: 48 bases, read in frame from the first base. The trim is 3 bases for V and 3 bases for J, with a gap of 17 bases between the germline ends. From a lookup of the germline V gene, CDR1 and CDR2 are KGHSH and LQKENI. These data belong to a study of beta chain features in type 1 diabetes listed by TCRdb under 2018. Background for the entire study: Patients and healthy donors did not differ in mean age, gender distribution, total cell number or subset yield. A total of 107,917,701 sorted cells were examined across all samples, and the number of cells per subset was strongly correlated with RNA yield. The study compared the TCRB repertoires of sorted circulating CD4+ T cell subsets in recently diagnosed type 1 diabetes patients with those in matched healthy donors. Regulatory and stem cell-like memory subsets were obtained from only 8 patients and roughly 8 healthy donors, while naive and central memory subsets were obtained from all 30 or so donors. General study outcomes and caveats: HLA sub-analyses involved small numbers of individuals, so any influence of HLA type on TCRB rearrangement remained unresolved. Type 1 diabetes patients showed a moderate but significant shortening of TCRB CDR3 length in all four CD4+ subsets. Because cDNA was sequenced instead of genomic DNA, activated cells with high expression could be over-represented, although the groups did not differ in activation or CD3 levels. Shorter templates might have been favored by PCR, but patient and control samples were amplified and corrected together, so both groups would have been affected equally by any skew. At VDJ recombination sites, patients with type 1 diabetes made fewer insertions and deleted more nucleotides, a pattern implying thymic rearrangement abnormalities. Naive, central memory and regulatory TCRB repertoires appeared to be more alike among patients than among healthy donors.

Each donor gave one peripheral blood draw, approximately 110 mL on average, collected into heparinised tubes. Naive, central memory, regulatory and stem cell-like memory CD4+ T cells were sorted on a BD FACSAria II using a panel including CD45RO, CCR7, CD25, CD127, CD95 and CD27. A purity above 95% was achieved for all sorted populations. PBMCs were isolated immediately by Lymphoprep density gradient centrifugation and stained directly without culture. To minimize batch effects, samples were stained and sorted in pairs, one healthy donor with one patient per experiment. The material sequenced was naive CD4+ T cells from blood. What this sample's cell subset or site label stands for: true naive CD4+ T cells. The clonotype was recovered from a man younger than 35 with type 1 diabetes. Recombination connected TRBV18 to TRBJ1-1; TRBD1 might be the D gene, on 5 matching bases. The DNA sequence is as follows: TGTGCCAGCTCACCCGTCTTAGGCGTAGGGGACACTGAAGCTTTCTTT. This yields the protein CASSPVLGVGDTEAFF.